A selection of T cell receptor beta chains follows, all from one sample in a study of blood T cell repertoires in COVID-19. Some clones are missing from TCRdb's copy, which holds only in-frame ones; the method was immunoSEQ multiplex PCR. The sample includes under 300,000 clones, more than 75% seen only once; the top ten take 0.9% to 1%. Sequencing used peripheral blood. These receptors originate from a woman in her thirties or forties who had recovered from COVID-19. The CDR3 runs from the conserved cysteine through the conserved F or W. The D gene is left open where the match is weak. Part of the rows lack a size; the others show once, few, many or a class for expanded clones.

j_call: TRBJ1-6
cdr3_length: 13
v_call: TRBV29-1
clone_size: -
d_call: -
cdr3_nt: TGCAGCGTTGAACAGGGCATGGGTTCACCCCTCCACTTT
cdr3_aa: CSVEQGMGSPLHF

j_call: TRBJ2-7
cdr3_length: 11
v_call: TRBV30
clone_size: -
d_call: -
cdr3_nt: TGTGCCTGGAGTGTAAGCTCCGGGCAGTACTTC
cdr3_aa: CAWSVSSGQYF

j_call: TRBJ2-2
cdr3_length: 16
v_call: TRBV7-3
clone_size: -
d_call: TRBD1
cdr3_nt: TGTGCCAGCAGCCGGGACAGGGCCCCGAACACCGGGGAGCTGTTTTTT
cdr3_aa: CASSRDRAPNTGELFF

j_call: TRBJ2-2
cdr3_length: 16
v_call: TRBV24-1
clone_size: few
d_call: -
cdr3_nt: TGTGCCACCAGTGATTTTGGGGGCTTGGGCACCGGGGAGCTGTTTTTT
cdr3_aa: CATSDFGGLGTGELFF

j_call: TRBJ2-6
cdr3_length: 17
v_call: TRBV24-1
clone_size: -
d_call: -
cdr3_nt: TGTGCCACCAGTGGGACTTCGGGGGTATCTGGGGCCAACGTCCTGACTTTC
cdr3_aa: CATSGTSGVSGANVLTF

j_call: TRBJ1-6
cdr3_length: 13
v_call: TRBV6-4
clone_size: -
d_call: -
cdr3_nt: TGTGCCAGCAGGGAGGGCTATAATTCACCCCTCCACTTT
cdr3_aa: CASREGYNSPLHF

j_call: TRBJ1-3
cdr3_length: 13
v_call: TRBV10-3
clone_size: -
d_call: -
cdr3_nt: TGTGCCATCAGCACAGGCCTGGGAAACACCATATATTTT
cdr3_aa: CAISTGLGNTIYF

j_call: TRBJ2-7
cdr3_length: 14
v_call: TRBV7-9
clone_size: -
d_call: TRBD2
cdr3_nt: TGTGCCAGCAGCTTCGTGGGAGGGTGGGACGAGCAGTACTTC
cdr3_aa: CASSFVGGWDEQYF

j_call: TRBJ1-4
cdr3_length: 14
v_call: TRBV7-2
clone_size: -
d_call: -
cdr3_nt: TGTGCCAGCAGCTTGAGCGGGGGCGGTGAAAAACTGTTTTTT
cdr3_aa: CASSLSGGGEKLFF

j_call: TRBJ1-5
cdr3_length: 16
v_call: TRBV2
clone_size: -
d_call: TRBD1
cdr3_nt: TGTGCCAGCAGCGCAAACGGACAGGGGACCAATCAGCCCCAGCATTTT
cdr3_aa: CASSANGQGTNQPQHF

j_call: TRBJ2-3
cdr3_length: 13
v_call: TRBV7-2
clone_size: -
d_call: -
cdr3_nt: TGTGCCAGCAGCTTGGGGCTGGGAGATACGCAGTATTTT
cdr3_aa: CASSLGLGDTQYF

j_call: TRBJ2-2
cdr3_length: 16
v_call: TRBV4-1
clone_size: few
d_call: -
cdr3_nt: TGCGCCAGCAGCCAAGGGGGTTTAGCGGCCACCGGGGAGCTGTTTTTT
cdr3_aa: CASSQGGLAATGELFF

j_call: TRBJ1-1
cdr3_length: 12
v_call: TRBV3-1/TRBV3-2
clone_size: few
d_call: -
cdr3_nt: TGTGCCAGCAGCCAAGAGGAGGGAGGAGCTTTCTTT
cdr3_aa: CASSQEEGGAFF

j_call: TRBJ2-5
cdr3_length: 14
v_call: TRBV7-3
clone_size: -
d_call: TRBD1
cdr3_nt: TGTGCCAGCAGCAAGACAGGGGTTCGGGAGACCCAGTACTTC
cdr3_aa: CASSKTGVRETQYF

j_call: TRBJ1-5
cdr3_length: 15
v_call: TRBV3-1/TRBV3-2
clone_size: few
d_call: TRBD1
cdr3_nt: TGTGCCAGCAGCCAAAGGGGGCAGGGGCATCAGCCCCAGCATTTT
cdr3_aa: CASSQRGQGHQPQHF

j_call: TRBJ1-4
cdr3_length: 14
v_call: TRBV19
clone_size: -
d_call: TRBD1
cdr3_nt: TGTGCCAGTACCTCGGACAGGCACCCTGAAAAACTGTTTTTT
cdr3_aa: CASTSDRHPEKLFF

j_call: TRBJ1-2
cdr3_length: 14
v_call: TRBV9
clone_size: -
d_call: -
cdr3_nt: TGTGCCAGCAGCCCCGGGGGGGCTAACTATGGCTACACCTTC
cdr3_aa: CASSPGGANYGYTF

j_call: TRBJ1-2
cdr3_length: 9
v_call: TRBV29-1
clone_size: once
d_call: TRBD1
cdr3_nt: TGCAGCGCCGGGACAGGGTACACCTTC
cdr3_aa: CSAGTGYTF

j_call: TRBJ2-5
cdr3_length: 12
v_call: TRBV6-2/TRBV6-3
clone_size: -
d_call: -
cdr3_nt: TGTGCCAGCAGTTACTCGGGGGCGTCCCAGTACTTC
cdr3_aa: CASSYSGASQYF

j_call: TRBJ1-1
cdr3_length: 16
v_call: TRBV4-3
clone_size: -
d_call: -
cdr3_nt: TGCGCCAGCAGCCAAGATCTCATCGGGGTCAACACTGAAGCTTTCTTT
cdr3_aa: CASSQDLIGVNTEAFF

j_call: TRBJ1-1
cdr3_length: 13
v_call: TRBV28
clone_size: -
d_call: TRBD1
cdr3_nt: TGTGCCAGCAGGACAGGGGGAGGCACTGAAGCTTTCTTT
cdr3_aa: CASRTGGGTEAFF

j_call: TRBJ2-1
cdr3_length: 15
v_call: TRBV6-4
clone_size: once
d_call: TRBD1
cdr3_nt: TGTGCCAGCAGAGGGCCCGGGACAGTACTAGGGGGGCAGTTCTTC
cdr3_aa: CASRGPGTVLGGQFF

j_call: TRBJ1-2
cdr3_length: 14
v_call: TRBV5-1
clone_size: once
d_call: TRBD1
cdr3_nt: TGCGCCAGCAGCCCGGAGGGACAGGACTATGGCTACACCTTC
cdr3_aa: CASSPEGQDYGYTF

j_call: TRBJ2-1
cdr3_length: 15
v_call: TRBV9
clone_size: -
d_call: -
cdr3_nt: TGTGCCAGCAGCGCCACAGGGTATCCTTACAATGAGCAGTTCTTC
cdr3_aa: CASSATGYPYNEQFF

j_call: TRBJ2-1
cdr3_length: 11
v_call: TRBV27
clone_size: -
d_call: -
cdr3_nt: TGTGCCACGGGGGCCTACAATGAGCAGTTCTTC
cdr3_aa: CATGAYNEQFF

j_call: TRBJ1-2
cdr3_length: 14
v_call: TRBV29-1
clone_size: -
d_call: -
cdr3_nt: TGCAGCGGCAGCCCGCAACAGGGCGGCTATGGCTACACCTTC
cdr3_aa: CSGSPQQGGYGYTF

j_call: TRBJ1-2
cdr3_length: 12
v_call: TRBV19
clone_size: -
d_call: TRBD1
cdr3_nt: TGTGCCAGTAGTGGGACAGGGGGCGTCTACACCTTC
cdr3_aa: CASSGTGGVYTF

j_call: TRBJ2-2
cdr3_length: 14
v_call: TRBV19
clone_size: -
d_call: -
cdr3_nt: TGTGCCAGTACCACTTTGGGCTCCACCGGGGAGCTGTTTTTT
cdr3_aa: CASTTLGSTGELFF

j_call: TRBJ2-3
cdr3_length: 18
v_call: TRBV7-2
clone_size: -
d_call: TRBD2
cdr3_nt: TGTGCCAGCAGCTTAGTGTGGCGTGGGGGGAGGGCATCAGATACGCAGTATTTT
cdr3_aa: CASSLVWRGGRASDTQYF

j_call: TRBJ2-1
cdr3_length: 11
v_call: TRBV7-8
clone_size: once
d_call: -
cdr3_nt: TGTGCCAGCAGCCCCCGACAGGAGCAGTTCTTC
cdr3_aa: CASSPRQEQFF

j_call: TRBJ1-2
cdr3_length: 14
v_call: TRBV18
clone_size: -
d_call: -
cdr3_nt: TGTGCCAGCTCACCAAATCAGGGGCTCTATGGCTACACCTTC
cdr3_aa: CASSPNQGLYGYTF

j_call: TRBJ2-5
cdr3_length: 15
v_call: TRBV7-2
clone_size: -
d_call: TRBD2
cdr3_nt: TGTGCCAGCAGCTTAGGGACTAGCGGGAGTGAGACCCAGTACTTC
cdr3_aa: CASSLGTSGSETQYF